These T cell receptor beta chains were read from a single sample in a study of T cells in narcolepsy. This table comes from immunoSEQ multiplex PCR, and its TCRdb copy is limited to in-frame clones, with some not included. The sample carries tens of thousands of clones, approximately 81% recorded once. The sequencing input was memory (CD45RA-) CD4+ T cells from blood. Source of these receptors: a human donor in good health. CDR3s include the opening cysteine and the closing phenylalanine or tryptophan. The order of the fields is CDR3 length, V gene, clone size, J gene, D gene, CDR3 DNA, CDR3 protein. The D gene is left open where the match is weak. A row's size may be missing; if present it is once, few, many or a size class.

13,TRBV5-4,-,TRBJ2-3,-,TGTGCCAGCAGCGCCGGGGGTTTGGATACGCAGTATTTT,CASSAGGLDTQYF
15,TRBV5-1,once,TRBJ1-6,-,TGCGCCAGCAGCTTTAAGGGGGATTATAATTCACCCCTCCACTTT,CASSFKGDYNSPLHF
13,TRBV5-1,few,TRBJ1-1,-,TGCGCCAGCAGCTTGGAGGGACCCACTGAAGCTTTCTTT,CASSLEGPTEAFF
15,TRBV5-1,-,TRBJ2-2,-,TGCGCCAGCAGCTTGAGGCAGGATAACACCGGGGAGCTGTTTTTT,CASSLRQDNTGELFF
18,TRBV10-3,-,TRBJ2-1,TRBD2,TGTGCCATCAGTGAGTCTGGAAGCGGGGGTACTCTGGGCAATGAGCAGTTCTTC,CAISESGSGGTLGNEQFF
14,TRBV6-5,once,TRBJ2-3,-,TGTGCCAGCAGGAGGACAGCTAGCACAGATACGCAGTATTTT,CASRRTASTDTQYF
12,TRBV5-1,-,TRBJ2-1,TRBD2,TGCGCCAGCAGCTCCAATAGCGGGGAGCAGTTCTTC,CASSSNSGEQFF
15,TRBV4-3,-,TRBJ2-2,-,TGCGCCAGCAGCCAAGAGGGACGAGGGGTCGGGGAGCTGTTTTTT,CASSQEGRGVGELFF
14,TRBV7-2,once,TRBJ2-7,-,TGTGCCAGCAGCTTAGGGGACTCCGCCTCCGAGCAGTACTTC,CASSLGDSASEQYF
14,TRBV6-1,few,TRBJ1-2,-,TGTGCCAGCAGGGTGGGAGGGAGGGACTATGGCTACACCTTC,CASRVGGRDYGYTF
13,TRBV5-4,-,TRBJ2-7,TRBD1,TGTGCCAGCAGCCCCCGGGACAGGGTCGAGCAGTACTTC,CASSPRDRVEQYF
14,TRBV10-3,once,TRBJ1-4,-,TGTGCCATCAGTGAGACAGGATCTAATGAAAAACTGTTTTTT,CAISETGSNEKLFF
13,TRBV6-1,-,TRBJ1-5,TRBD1,TGTGCCAGCACAAAGACAGGGGGTCAGCCCCAGCATTTT,CASTKTGGQPQHF
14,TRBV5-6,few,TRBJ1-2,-,TGTGCCAGCAGCTCGTCAGGGACGGACTATGGCTACACCTTC,CASSSSGTDYGYTF
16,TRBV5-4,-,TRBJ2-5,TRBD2,TGTGCCAGCAGCTTCAGAGCGGGTTGGGGGGGGGAGACCCAGTACTTC,CASSFRAGWGGETQYF
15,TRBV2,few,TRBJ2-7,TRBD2,TGTGCCAGCAGGCAAGGGACTAGCGTGCAGGGTGAGCAGTACTTC,CASRQGTSVQGEQYF
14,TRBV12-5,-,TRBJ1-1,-,TGTGCTAGTGGTTTCCCGGACAAGAACACTGAAGCTTTCTTT,CASGFPDKNTEAFF
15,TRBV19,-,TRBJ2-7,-,TGTGCCAGTAGTATAGCTGGTGGTCCCACCTACGAGCAGTACTTC,CASSIAGGPTYEQYF
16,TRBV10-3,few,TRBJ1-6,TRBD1,TGTGCCATCAGTGAGCCCCTGACAGGGGGCAATTCACCCCTCCACTTT,CAISEPLTGGNSPLHF
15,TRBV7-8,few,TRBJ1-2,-,TGTGCCAGCAGCCCAGGGGCAGGGGCTAACTATGGCTACACCTTC,CASSPGAGANYGYTF
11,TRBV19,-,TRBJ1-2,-,TGTGCCAGTAGTTACAACAGGGGCTACACCTTC,CASSYNRGYTF
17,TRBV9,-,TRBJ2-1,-,TGTGCCAGCAGCGTAGAGGGGCACCCCAGAGGGGTGGATGAGCAGTTCTTC,CASSVEGHPRGVDEQFF
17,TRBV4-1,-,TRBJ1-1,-,TGCGCCAGCAGCCCTTCTTTCGTGGCAGAGATGAACACTGAAGCTTTCTTT,CASSPSFVAEMNTEAFF
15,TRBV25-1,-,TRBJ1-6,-,TGTGCCAGCAGTGAAAATACGGGACAAAATTCACCCCTCCACTTT,CASSENTGQNSPLHF
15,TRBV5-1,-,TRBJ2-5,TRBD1,TGCGCCAGCAGCTTGGGGGGACAGGGTCAAGAGACCCAGTACTTC,CASSLGGQGQETQYF
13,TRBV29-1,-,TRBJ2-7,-,TGCAGCGTTGGTCTTACGAGCTCCTACGAGCAGTACTTC,CSVGLTSSYEQYF
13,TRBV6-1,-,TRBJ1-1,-,TGTGCCAGCAGAACAGGGTCGCTCACTGAAGCTTTCTTT,CASRTGSLTEAFF
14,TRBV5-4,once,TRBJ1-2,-,TGTGCCAGCACCAGGGACTCGCAGGACTATGGCTACACCTTC,CASTRDSQDYGYTF
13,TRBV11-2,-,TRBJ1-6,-,TGTGCCAGCAGCTTAGAGGTCGGGATCCCCCTCCACTTT,CASSLEVGIPLHF
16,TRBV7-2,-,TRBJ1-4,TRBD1,TGTGCCAGCTCCCGGGGACAGGGGACCCCTAATGAAAAACTGTTTTTT,CASSRGQGTPNEKLFF
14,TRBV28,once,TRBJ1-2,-,TGTGCCAGCAGTTTATTACCGGGTACATATGGCTACACCTTC,CASSLLPGTYGYTF
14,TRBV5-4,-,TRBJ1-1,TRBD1,TGTGCCAGCAGACCTGGGACAGCGAACACTGAAGCTTTCTTT,CASRPGTANTEAFF
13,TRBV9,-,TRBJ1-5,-,TGTGCCAGCAGCGTAGGGTCCAATCAGCCCCAGCATTTT,CASSVGSNQPQHF
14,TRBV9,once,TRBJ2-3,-,TGTGCCAGCAGCGTCTCCCCCGTCTTAGATACGCAGTATTTT,CASSVSPVLDTQYF
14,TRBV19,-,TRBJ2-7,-,TGTGCCAGTAGTCTCCGGGGACTCCCCTACGAGCAGTACTTC,CASSLRGLPYEQYF
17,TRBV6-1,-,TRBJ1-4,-,TGTGCCAGCAGTGAATATGGGCAGAGGGATATTAATGAAAAACTGTTTTTT,CASSEYGQRDINEKLFF
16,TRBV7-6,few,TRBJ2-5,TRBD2,TGTGCCAGCAGCTTATTGAGCGGGGGGGCCTCAGAGACCCAGTACTTC,CASSLLSGGASETQYF
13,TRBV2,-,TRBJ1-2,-,TGTGCCAGCATCCGCAGTGCTAACTATGGCTACACCTTC,CASIRSANYGYTF
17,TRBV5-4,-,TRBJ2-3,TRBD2,TGTGCCAGCAGCTTGAAACTAGCGGGGGGACTCGCAGATACGCAGTATTTT,CASSLKLAGGLADTQYF
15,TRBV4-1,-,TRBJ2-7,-,TGCGCCAGCAGCCGAGAAGAGGGTGGGGTCTACGAGCAGTACTTC,CASSREEGGVYEQYF
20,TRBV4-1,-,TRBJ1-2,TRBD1,TGCGCCAGCAGCCCCGAGGCCCATATGGCAGGGGGCGCGTATTACTATGGCTACACCTTC,CASSPEAHMAGGAYYYGYTF
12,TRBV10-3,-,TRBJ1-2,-,TGTGCCATCAGTGAGAGGACTTCTGGCTACACCTTC,CAISERTSGYTF
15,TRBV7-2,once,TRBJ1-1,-,TGTGCCAGCAGCTCCCCCCCGACAGCAATCGTTGAAGCTTTCTTT,CASSSPPTAIVEAFF
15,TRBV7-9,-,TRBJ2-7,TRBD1,TGTGCCAGCAGCTTAGGGGACAGGCGATTCTACGAGCAGTACTTC,CASSLGDRRFYEQYF
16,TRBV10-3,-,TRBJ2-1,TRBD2,TGTGCCATCACGGGTAGCGGGGGCCTAAGACAGGGTGAGCAGTTCTTC,CAITGSGGLRQGEQFF
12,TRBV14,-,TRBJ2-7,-,TGTGCCAGCAGCCAGATTCCCCGCGAGCAGTACTTC,CASSQIPREQYF
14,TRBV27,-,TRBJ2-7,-,TGTGCCAGCAGTTTACTCGGCCTACAGGGCGAGCAGTACTTC,CASSLLGLQGEQYF